The T cell receptor (beta chain) under discussion was sequenced for a study of blood T cell repertoires in COVID-19. Participants were aged roughly 18 to 95 years, lived in 20 to 25 US areas, and enrolled virtually. The table came from immunoSEQ multiplex PCR; TCRdb's copy has only in-frame clones and leaves some out. The sample records 200,000 to 250,000 clones, roughly 88% being singletons. CDR1 is LGHDT and CDR2 is YNNKEL in the germline V gene (reference sequence). V lost 3 bases and J lost 6, with 13 bases in between. The CDR3 runs 14 residues. What was sequenced was PBMCs or T cells enriched from blood (not recorded which). This receptor was taken from a middle-aged woman with acute COVID-19. The chain employs TRBV3-1 (or the pseudogene TRBV3-2) and TRBJ2-3, with D possibly being TRBD2 (6 bases). In DNA form, the CDR3 reads TGTGCCAGCAGCCAGGCGCCTGGAGGGGATACGCAGTATTTT. Translating gives CASSQAPGGDTQYF.